These 3 T cell receptor beta chains were sequenced from one sample in a study of identical twins. TCRdb reanalysed the 5' RACE reads using MiXCR and keeps one entry per CDR3 protein. The profile covers approximately 600,000 distinct CDR3 sequences, with about 7.6% appearing a single time and 1.6% taken by the ten largest. The sample was also linked to a second study, of yellow fever vaccine responses in identical twins.

Sequenced sample: PBMCs. These receptors originate from a woman aged 18-35 years in good health.

This clonotype showed up just a few times. The V gene is TRBV12-3 or TRBV12-4, the J gene TRBJ2-2; 13 nucleotides line up with TRBD2. With 6 bases clipped from V and 6 bases from J, the junction kept 7 bases outside the gene matches. This CDR3 has 16 amino acids. The chain's CDR3 is CASSPTSGGAPGELFF. The CDR3 DNA reads TGTGCCAGCAGCCCAACTAGCGGGGGGGCTCCCGGGGAGCTGTTTTTT.

This chain uses TRBV20-1 with TRBJ1-2; D perhaps matches TRBD1 (5 bases). Germline V gene data show CDR1 as DFQATT and CDR2 as SNEGSKA (reference sequence). V lost 0 bases to trimming and J lost 4 bases, with 12 bases between them. This CDR3 region has 14 residues. The CDR3 is CSARDETAGYGYTF. The CDR3 region has the DNA TGCAGTGCTAGAGATGAGACAGCGGGCTATGGCTACACCTTC.

This clonotype was recorded at least ten times. The gene calls are TRBV5-1 and TRBJ1-2, with a possible D match to TRBD1 (5 bases). With 5 bases removed from V and 4 bases from J, the gap between germline ends came to 15 bases. The CDR3 sequence is 14 residues long. CDR1 is SGHRS, CDR2 YFSETQ, per germline. CDR3 DNA: TGCGCCAGCAGAGAGTCGGGGGGTAGCTATGGCTACACCTTC. Its protein product is CASRESGGSYGYTF.